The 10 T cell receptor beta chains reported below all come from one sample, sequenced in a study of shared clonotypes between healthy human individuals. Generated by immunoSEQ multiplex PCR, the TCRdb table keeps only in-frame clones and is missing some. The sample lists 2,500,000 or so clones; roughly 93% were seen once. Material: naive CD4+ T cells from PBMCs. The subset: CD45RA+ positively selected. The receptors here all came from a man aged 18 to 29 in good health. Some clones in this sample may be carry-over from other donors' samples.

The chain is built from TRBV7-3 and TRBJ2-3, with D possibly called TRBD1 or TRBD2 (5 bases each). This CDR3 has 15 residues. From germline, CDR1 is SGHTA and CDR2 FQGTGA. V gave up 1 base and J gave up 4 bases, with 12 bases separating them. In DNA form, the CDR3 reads TGTGCCAGCAGCTTAATTTGGGACCGGGCAGATACGCAGTATTTT. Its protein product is CASSLIWDRADTQYF. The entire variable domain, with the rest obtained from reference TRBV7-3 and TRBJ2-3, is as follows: GAGVSQTPSNKVTEKGKYVELRCDPISGHTALYWYRQSLGQGPEFLIYFQGTGAADDSGLPNDRFFAVRPEGSVSTLKIQRTERGDSAVYLCASSLIWDRADTQYFGPGTRLTVL.

CDR3 residues: CASSAPGQGDPYEQYF. The DNA for the CDR3 is TGTGCCAGTAGTGCCCCGGGGCAAGGGGACCCCTACGAGCAGTACTTC. The gene calls are TRBV19 and TRBJ2-7; D is perhaps TRBD1 or TRBD2 (5 bases each). The germline V gene has CDR1 LNHDA and CDR2 SQIVND (reference sequence). This CDR3 comprises 16 residues. V lost 5 bases, J lost 2 bases, and 19 bases lay in between.

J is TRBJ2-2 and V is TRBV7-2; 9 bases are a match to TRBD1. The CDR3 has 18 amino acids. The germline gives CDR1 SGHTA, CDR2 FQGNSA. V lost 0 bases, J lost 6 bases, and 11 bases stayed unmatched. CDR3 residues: CASSLAVQGTGFAGELFF. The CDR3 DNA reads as TGTGCCAGCAGCTTAGCGGTCCAAGGGACAGGGTTCGCCGGGGAGCTGTTTTTT.

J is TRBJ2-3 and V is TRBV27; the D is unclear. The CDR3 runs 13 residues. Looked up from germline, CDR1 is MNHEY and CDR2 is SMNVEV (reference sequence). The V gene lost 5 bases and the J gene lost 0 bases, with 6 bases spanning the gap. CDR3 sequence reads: CASSAMSTDTQYF. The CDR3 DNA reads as TGTGCCAGCAGTGCAATGAGCACAGATACGCAGTATTTT.

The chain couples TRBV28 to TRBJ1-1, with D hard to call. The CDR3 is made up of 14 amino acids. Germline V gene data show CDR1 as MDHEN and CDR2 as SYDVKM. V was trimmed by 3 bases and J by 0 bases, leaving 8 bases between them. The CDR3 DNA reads TGTGCCAGCAGTTTTAGGGATTTGAACACTGAAGCTTTCTTT. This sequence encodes CASSFRDLNTEAFF. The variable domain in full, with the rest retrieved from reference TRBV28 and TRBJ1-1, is DVKVTQSSRYLVKRTGEKVFLECVQDMDHENMFWYRQDPGLGLRLIYFSYDVKMKEKGDIPEGYSVSREKKERFSLILESASTNQTSMYLCASSFRDLNTEAFFGQGTRLTVV.

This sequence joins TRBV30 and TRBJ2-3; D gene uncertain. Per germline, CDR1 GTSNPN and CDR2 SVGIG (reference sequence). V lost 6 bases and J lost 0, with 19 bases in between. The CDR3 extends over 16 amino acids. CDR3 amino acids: CACSTTPVGSTDTQYF. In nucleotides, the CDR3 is TGTGCCTGTTCGACGACTCCGGTGGGGAGCACAGATACGCAGTATTTT.

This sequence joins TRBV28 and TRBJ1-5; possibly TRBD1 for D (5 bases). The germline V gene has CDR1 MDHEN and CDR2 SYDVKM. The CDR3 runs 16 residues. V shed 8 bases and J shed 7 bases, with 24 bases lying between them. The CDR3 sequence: CASPPSGQGGGQPQHF. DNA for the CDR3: TGTGCCAGCCCTCCAAGCGGCCAGGGAGGAGGACAGCCCCAGCATTTT.

CDR3 amino acids: CASSLIGANEQFF. The DNA of the CDR3 is TGTGCCAGCAGCCTCATCGGGGCCAATGAGCAGTTCTTC. The chain employs TRBV7-2 and TRBJ2-1; D may be TRBD1 or TRBD2 (5 bases each). This CDR3 is built from 13 residues. Germline-derived CDR1 and CDR2 are SGHTA and FQGNSA. V lost 5 bases, J lost 6 bases, and 11 bases lay in between. Complete variable domain (other parts from reference TRBV7-2 and TRBJ2-1): GAGVSQSPSNKVTEKGKDVELRCDPISGHTALYWYRQSLGQGLEFLIYFQGNSAPDKSGLPSDRFSAERTGGSVSTLTIQRTQQEDSAVYLCASSLIGANEQFFGPGTRLTVL.

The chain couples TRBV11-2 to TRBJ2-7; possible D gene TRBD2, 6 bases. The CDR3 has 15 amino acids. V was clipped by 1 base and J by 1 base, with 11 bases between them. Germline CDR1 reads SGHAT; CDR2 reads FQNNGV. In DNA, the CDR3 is TGTGCCAGCAGCTTAGTCGCGGGGAAGTCCTACGAGCAGTACTTC. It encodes CASSLVAGKSYEQYF.

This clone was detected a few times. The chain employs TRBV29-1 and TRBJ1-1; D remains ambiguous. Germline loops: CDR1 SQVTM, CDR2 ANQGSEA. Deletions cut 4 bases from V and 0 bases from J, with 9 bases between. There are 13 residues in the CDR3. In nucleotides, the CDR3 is TGCAGCGTTGTGCCCAGAATGAACACTGAAGCTTTCTTT. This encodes CSVVPRMNTEAFF.